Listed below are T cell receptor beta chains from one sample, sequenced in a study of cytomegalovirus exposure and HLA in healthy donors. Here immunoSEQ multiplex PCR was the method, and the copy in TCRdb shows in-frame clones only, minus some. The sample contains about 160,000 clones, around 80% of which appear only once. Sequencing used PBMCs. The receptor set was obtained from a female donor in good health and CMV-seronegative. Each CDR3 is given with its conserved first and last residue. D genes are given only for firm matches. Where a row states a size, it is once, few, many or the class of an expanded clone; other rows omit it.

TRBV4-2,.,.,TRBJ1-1,CASSQDLRGGMNTEAFF,TGTGCCAGCAGCCAAGATCTCAGGGGTGGGATGAACACTGAAGCTTTCTTT
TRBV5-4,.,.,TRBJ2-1,CASTLYGGPYNEQFF,TGTGCCAGCACCCTTTACGGGGGACCCTACAATGAGCAGTTCTTC
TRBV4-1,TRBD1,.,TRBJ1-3,CASSQGQGRGGNTIYF,TGCGCCAGCAGCCAAGGACAGGGTCGAGGTGGAAACACCATATATTTT
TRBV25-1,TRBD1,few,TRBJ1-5,CASSQGRGGWQPQHF,TGTGCCAGCAGTCAAGGGAGAGGGGGCTGGCAGCCCCAGCATTTT
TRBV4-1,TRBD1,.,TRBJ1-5,CASSQDIPGQTAQPQHF,TGCGCCAGCAGCCAAGATATACCGGGACAGACCGCTCAGCCCCAGCATTTT
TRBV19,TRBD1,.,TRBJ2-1,CASSEGGQAYNEQFF,TGTGCCAGCAGCGAGGGGGGACAGGCGTACAATGAGCAGTTCTTC
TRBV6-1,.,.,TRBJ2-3,CASSWETDTQYF,TGTGCCAGCAGCTGGGAGACAGATACGCAGTATTTT
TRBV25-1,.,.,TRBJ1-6,CASSRSGDSPLHF,TGTGCCAGCAGTCGCTCGGGGGATTCACCCCTCCACTTT
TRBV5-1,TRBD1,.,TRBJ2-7,CASSLERDSLYEQYF,TGCGCCAGCAGCTTGGAAAGGGACAGTCTCTACGAGCAGTACTTC
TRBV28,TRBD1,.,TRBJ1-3,CASSSTGSSGNTIYF,TGTGCCAGCAGTTCGACAGGGAGCTCTGGAAACACCATATATTTT
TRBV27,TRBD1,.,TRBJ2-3,CASRRGQGRTDTQYF,TGTGCCAGCAGGCGGGGACAGGGGCGTACAGATACGCAGTATTTT
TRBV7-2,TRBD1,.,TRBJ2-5,CASSLGQGQETQYF,TGTGCCAGCAGCTTAGGACAGGGCCAAGAGACCCAGTACTTC
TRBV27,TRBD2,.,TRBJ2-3,CASSLTSGGPDTQYF,TGTGCCAGCAGTTTGACTAGCGGGGGGCCGGATACGCAGTATTTT
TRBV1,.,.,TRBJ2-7,CTSSQEHQGTRAYEQYF,TGCACCAGCAGCCAAGAACACCAGGGAACACGAGCCTACGAGCAGTACTTC
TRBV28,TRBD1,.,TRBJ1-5,CASIPGQVILQPQHF,TGTGCCAGCATACCCGGACAGGTGATCCTTCAGCCCCAGCATTTT
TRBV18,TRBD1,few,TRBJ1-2,CASSPGGQGDYGYTF,TGTGCCAGCTCACCAGGAGGACAGGGGGACTATGGCTACACCTTC
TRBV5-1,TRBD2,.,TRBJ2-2,CASSFGLGGGVAGELFF,TGCGCCAGCAGCTTCGGCCTCGGCGGGGGGGTTGCCGGGGAGCTGTTTTTT
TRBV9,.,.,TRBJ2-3,CASKESAGSDTQYF,TGTGCCAGCAAGGAAAGCGCTGGGTCAGATACGCAGTATTTT
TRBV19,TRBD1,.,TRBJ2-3,CASRRTGRTDTQYF,TGTGCCAGCCGGCGGACAGGGAGGACCGATACGCAGTATTTT
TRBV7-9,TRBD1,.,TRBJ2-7,CASSSTGRSYEQYF,TGTGCCAGCAGCTCGACAGGGCGCTCCTACGAGCAGTACTTC
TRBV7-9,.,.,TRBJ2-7,CASSLGSRSSYEQYF,TGTGCCAGCAGCTTAGGTTCGCGTAGCTCCTACGAGCAGTACTTC
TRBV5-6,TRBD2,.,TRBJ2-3,CASSLASGGPRSTDTQYF,TGTGCCAGCAGCTTGGCTAGCGGGGGGCCGAGGAGCACAGATACGCAGTATTTT
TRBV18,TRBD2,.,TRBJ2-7,CASSNGLAGRYEQYF,TGTGCCAGCTCAAACGGACTAGCGGGGCGATACGAGCAGTACTTC
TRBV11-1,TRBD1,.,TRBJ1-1,CASSSPTGARNTEAFF,TGTGCCAGCAGCTCACCAACAGGGGCCCGGAACACTGAAGCTTTCTTT
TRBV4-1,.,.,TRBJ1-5,CASSLEGTRGQPQHF,TGCGCCAGCAGCCTCGAGGGGACAAGAGGTCAGCCCCAGCATTTT
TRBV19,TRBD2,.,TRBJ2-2,CASSRGVETSGTGELFF,TGTGCCAGTAGTAGAGGGGTGGAGACTAGCGGGACCGGGGAGCTGTTTTTT
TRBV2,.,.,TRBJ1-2,CASSPKTEGFGYTF,TGTGCCAGCAGCCCAAAAACCGAGGGCTTTGGCTACACCTTC
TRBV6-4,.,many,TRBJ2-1,CASSDSSHNEQFF,TGTGCCAGCAGTGACTCGAGCCACAATGAGCAGTTCTTC
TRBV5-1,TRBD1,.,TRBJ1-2,CASSLGITGGSYGYTF,TGCGCCAGCAGCTTGGGGATTACAGGGGGCAGCTATGGCTACACCTTC
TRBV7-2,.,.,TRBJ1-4,CASSLVSGKQDEKLFF,TGTGCCAGCAGCTTAGTGAGCGGGAAACAGGATGAAAAACTGTTTTTT
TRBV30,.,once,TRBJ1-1,CAWSVLGRGNTEAFF,TGTGCCTGGAGTGTACTTGGTAGGGGGAACACTGAAGCTTTCTTT
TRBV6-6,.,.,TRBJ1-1,CASSYSGPTDEAFF,TGTGCCAGCAGTTACTCGGGGCCCACAGATGAAGCTTTCTTT
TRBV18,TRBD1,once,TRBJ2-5,CASSQNTLDRGGETQYF,TGTGCCAGCTCGCAAAACACACTCGACAGGGGAGGAGAGACCCAGTACTTC
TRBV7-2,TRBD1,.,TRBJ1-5,CASSSDRNQPQHF,TGTGCCAGCAGCTCGGACAGGAATCAGCCCCAGCATTTT
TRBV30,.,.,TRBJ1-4,CAWRSPDKESEKLFF,TGTGCCTGGAGAAGCCCCGACAAGGAAAGCGAAAAACTGTTTTTT
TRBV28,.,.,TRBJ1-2,CASSLFLADSQAYGYTF,TGTGCCAGCAGTTTATTCCTGGCTGATTCACAGGCCTATGGCTACACCTTC
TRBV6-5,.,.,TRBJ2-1,CASSYSRDLLVGEQFF,TGTGCCAGCAGTTACTCCCGGGACTTGCTTGTGGGTGAGCAGTTCTTC
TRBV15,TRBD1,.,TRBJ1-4,CATSPRQGRANEKLFF,TGTGCCACCAGCCCGCGACAGGGGCGAGCTAATGAAAAACTGTTTTTT
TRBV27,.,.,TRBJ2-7,CASSSGASRQYF,TGTGCCAGCAGTTCCGGAGCTTCGCGGCAGTACTTC
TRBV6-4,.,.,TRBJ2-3,CASSDSQGGADTQYF,TGTGCCAGCAGTGACTCTCAGGGGGGAGCAGATACGCAGTATTTT
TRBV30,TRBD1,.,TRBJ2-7,CAWSAWDSYTYEQYF,TGTGCCTGGAGTGCGTGGGACAGCTATACCTACGAGCAGTACTTC
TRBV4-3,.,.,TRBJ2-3,CASSRAGSGDTQYF,TGCGCCAGCAGCCGGGCGGGCTCTGGAGATACGCAGTATTTT
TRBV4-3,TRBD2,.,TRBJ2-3,CASSQRTSGGTDTQYF,TGCGCCAGCAGCCAACGGACTAGCGGGGGGACAGATACGCAGTATTTT
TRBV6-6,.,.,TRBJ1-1,CASRAYRKNTEAFF,TGTGCCAGCCGGGCCTACAGGAAGAACACTGAAGCTTTCTTT
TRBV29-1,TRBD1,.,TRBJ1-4,CSVADRGGEKLFF,TGCAGCGTCGCAGACAGGGGGGGTGAAAAACTGTTTTTT
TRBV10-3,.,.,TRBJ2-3,CAISESQIRGTDTQYF,TGTGCCATCAGTGAGTCGCAAATTCGGGGCACAGATACGCAGTATTTT
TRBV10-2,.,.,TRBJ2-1,CASSQRASYNEQFF,TGCGCCAGCAGTCAGCGGGCTTCCTACAATGAGCAGTTCTTC
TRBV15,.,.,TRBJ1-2,CATSPSGQLFTNYGYTF,TGTGCCACCAGCCCCAGCGGACAGCTCTTCACTAACTATGGCTACACCTTC
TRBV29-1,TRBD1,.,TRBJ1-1,CSVGQSLGAFF,TGCAGCGTGGGACAGTCCCTCGGAGCTTTCTTT
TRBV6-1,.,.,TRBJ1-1,CASSENPYEAFF,TGTGCCAGCAGTGAAAACCCCTATGAAGCTTTCTTT
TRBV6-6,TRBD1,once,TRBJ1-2,CASSNLPRTGFGYTF,TGTGCCAGCAGTAACCTTCCGAGGACAGGGTTTGGCTACACCTTC
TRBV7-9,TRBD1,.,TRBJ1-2,CASSLGQGANYGYTF,TGTGCCAGCAGCTTAGGCCAGGGGGCGAACTATGGCTACACCTTC
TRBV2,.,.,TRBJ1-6,CASSETYSPLHF,TGTGCCAGCAGTGAAACTTATTCACCCCTCCACTTT
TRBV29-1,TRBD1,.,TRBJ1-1,CSAPGQLNTEAFF,TGCAGCGCTCCGGGACAGCTGAACACTGAAGCTTTCTTT
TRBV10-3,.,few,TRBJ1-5,CAISEYENQPQHF,TGTGCCATCAGTGAATACGAGAATCAGCCCCAGCATTTT
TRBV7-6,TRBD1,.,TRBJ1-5,CASSLRAPGRQGRGGQPQHF,TGTGCCAGCAGCTTACGTGCACCGGGACGACAGGGAAGGGGTGGACAGCCCCAGCATTTT
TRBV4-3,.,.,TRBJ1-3,CASSQDRAGTGNTIYF,TGCGCCAGCAGCCAAGATCGCGCAGGGACTGGAAACACCATATATTTT
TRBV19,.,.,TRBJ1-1,CASSMWQGNTEAFF,TGTGCCAGTAGTATGTGGCAGGGGAACACTGAAGCTTTCTTT
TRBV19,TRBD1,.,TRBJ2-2,CASRDRGIPGELFF,TGTGCCAGCCGGGACAGGGGTATACCCGGGGAGCTGTTTTTT
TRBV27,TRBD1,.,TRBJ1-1,CASSKSRGPLNTEAFF,TGTGCCAGCAGTAAAAGCAGGGGGCCATTGAACACTGAAGCTTTCTTT